A selection of T cell receptor beta chains follows, all from one sample in a study of identical twins. TCRdb passed the 5' RACE reads through MiXCR, listing each CDR3 protein once. The sample contains fewer than 350,000 distinct CDR3 sequences, less than 9% of which appear only once. The same data also went into a second study, on yellow fever vaccine responses in identical twins.

The sequencing sample was made of memory (CD45RO+) T cells sorted from blood. These receptors were collected from a woman between 18 and 29 years old in good health. CDR3s include the opening cysteine and the closing phenylalanine or tryptophan. A D gene is named only where the DNA matches it firmly. Not every row has a clone size; where given, it reads once, few, many or a size class.

J gene: TRBJ1-1
clone size: -
D gene: -
V gene: TRBV5-5
CDR3 protein: CASSLEWGSNTEAFF
CDR3 DNA: TGTGCCAGCAGCTTGGAGTGGGGGTCAAACACTGAAGCTTTCTTT

J gene: TRBJ2-1
clone size: many
D gene: -
V gene: TRBV12-3/TRBV12-4
CDR3 protein: CASSSRGAASSYNEQFF
CDR3 DNA: TGTGCCAGCAGTTCCCGGGGAGCGGCGAGCTCCTACAATGAGCAGTTCTTC

J gene: TRBJ2-5
clone size: -
D gene: -
V gene: TRBV7-9
CDR3 protein: CASSLESEETQYF
CDR3 DNA: TGTGCCAGCAGCTTAGAGTCGGAAGAGACCCAGTACTTC

J gene: TRBJ2-7
clone size: many
D gene: -
V gene: TRBV28
CDR3 protein: CASSLILDEQYF
CDR3 DNA: TGTGCCAGCAGTTTAATTTTGGACGAGCAGTACTTC

J gene: TRBJ2-4
clone size: many
D gene: -
V gene: TRBV5-1
CDR3 protein: CASSLVGGEVNIQYF
CDR3 DNA: TGCGCCAGCAGCTTGGTTGGAGGGGAGGTGAACATTCAGTACTTC

J gene: TRBJ2-5
clone size: -
D gene: -
V gene: TRBV11-2
CDR3 protein: CASSSEIRNPQYF
CDR3 DNA: TGTGCCAGCAGCTCAGAGATTAGGAATCCCCAGTACTTC

J gene: TRBJ2-1
clone size: few
D gene: -
V gene: TRBV3-1
CDR3 protein: CASSQGAGNRGSSQFF
CDR3 DNA: TGTGCCAGCAGCCAAGGAGCTGGGAACAGAGGTAGTTCTCAGTTCTTC

J gene: TRBJ2-1
clone size: few
D gene: TRBD2
V gene: TRBV7-8
CDR3 protein: CASSLELAGTYNEQFF
CDR3 DNA: TGTGCCAGCAGCTTAGAGCTAGCGGGAACCTACAATGAGCAGTTCTTC

J gene: TRBJ2-5
clone size: -
D gene: -
V gene: TRBV18
CDR3 protein: CASSISGRAQETQYF
CDR3 DNA: TGTGCCAGCTCAATCTCGGGCAGGGCACAAGAGACCCAGTACTTC

J gene: TRBJ2-3
clone size: -
D gene: -
V gene: TRBV2
CDR3 protein: CANSYFSGTGRTDTQYF
CDR3 DNA: TGTGCCAACAGCTATTTTTCCGGGACCGGGCGCACAGATACGCAGTATTTT

J gene: TRBJ2-1
clone size: few
D gene: TRBD2
V gene: TRBV20-1
CDR3 protein: CSATGTSGSGDEQFF
CDR3 DNA: TGCAGTGCCACCGGGACTAGCGGGAGTGGTGATGAGCAGTTCTTC

J gene: TRBJ2-1
clone size: -
D gene: TRBD2
V gene: TRBV6-1
CDR3 protein: CASSTRDYNNEQFF
CDR3 DNA: TGTGCCAGCAGTACCCGGGACTACAACAATGAGCAGTTCTTC

J gene: TRBJ2-2
clone size: few
D gene: TRBD1
V gene: TRBV7-7
CDR3 protein: CASSDRDRGSGELFF
CDR3 DNA: TGTGCCAGCAGCGACAGGGACAGGGGCTCCGGGGAGCTGTTTTTT

J gene: TRBJ2-2
clone size: -
D gene: -
V gene: TRBV6-1
CDR3 protein: CASGLESGVNTGELFF
CDR3 DNA: TGTGCCAGCGGATTGGAGAGTGGGGTGAACACCGGGGAGCTGTTTTTT

J gene: TRBJ1-2
clone size: many
D gene: -
V gene: TRBV20-1
CDR3 protein: CSANHRQNGYTF
CDR3 DNA: TGCAGTGCAAACCATCGACAGAATGGCTACACCTTC

J gene: TRBJ2-1
clone size: -
D gene: TRBD1
V gene: TRBV24-1
CDR3 protein: CATSDAPGQGMQQFF
CDR3 DNA: TGTGCCACCAGTGATGCCCCCGGACAGGGAATGCAGCAGTTCTTC

J gene: TRBJ2-2
clone size: many
D gene: -
V gene: TRBV28
CDR3 protein: CATLRATGELFF
CDR3 DNA: TGTGCCACCCTGAGGGCCACCGGGGAGCTGTTTTTT

J gene: TRBJ2-2
clone size: -
D gene: TRBD2
V gene: TRBV5-1
CDR3 protein: CASSLGTSVNTGELFF
CDR3 DNA: TGCGCCAGCAGCTTGGGGACTAGCGTGAACACCGGGGAGCTGTTTTTT

J gene: TRBJ2-1
clone size: few
D gene: TRBD2
V gene: TRBV2
CDR3 protein: CASSVFGTSGYNEQFF
CDR3 DNA: TGTGCCAGCAGTGTTTTTGGGACTAGCGGTTACAATGAGCAGTTCTTC

J gene: TRBJ2-7
clone size: few
D gene: TRBD1
V gene: TRBV6-1
CDR3 protein: CASRGPAGGGQADEQYF
CDR3 DNA: TGTGCCAGCAGGGGTCCAGCTGGGGGTGGACAGGCCGACGAGCAGTACTTC

J gene: TRBJ2-7
clone size: few
D gene: TRBD2
V gene: TRBV2
CDR3 protein: CASTLAASGTGEQYF
CDR3 DNA: TGTGCCAGCACCCTTGCGGCTAGCGGGACGGGGGAGCAGTACTTC

J gene: TRBJ2-1
clone size: few
D gene: -
V gene: TRBV3-1
CDR3 protein: CASSQVPNGSYNEQFF
CDR3 DNA: TGTGCCAGCAGCCAAGTTCCTAACGGATCCTACAATGAGCAGTTCTTC

J gene: TRBJ2-4
clone size: -
D gene: -
V gene: TRBV7-2
CDR3 protein: CASSLGVPNIQYF
CDR3 DNA: TGTGCCAGCAGCTTAGGGGTGCCAAACATTCAGTACTTC